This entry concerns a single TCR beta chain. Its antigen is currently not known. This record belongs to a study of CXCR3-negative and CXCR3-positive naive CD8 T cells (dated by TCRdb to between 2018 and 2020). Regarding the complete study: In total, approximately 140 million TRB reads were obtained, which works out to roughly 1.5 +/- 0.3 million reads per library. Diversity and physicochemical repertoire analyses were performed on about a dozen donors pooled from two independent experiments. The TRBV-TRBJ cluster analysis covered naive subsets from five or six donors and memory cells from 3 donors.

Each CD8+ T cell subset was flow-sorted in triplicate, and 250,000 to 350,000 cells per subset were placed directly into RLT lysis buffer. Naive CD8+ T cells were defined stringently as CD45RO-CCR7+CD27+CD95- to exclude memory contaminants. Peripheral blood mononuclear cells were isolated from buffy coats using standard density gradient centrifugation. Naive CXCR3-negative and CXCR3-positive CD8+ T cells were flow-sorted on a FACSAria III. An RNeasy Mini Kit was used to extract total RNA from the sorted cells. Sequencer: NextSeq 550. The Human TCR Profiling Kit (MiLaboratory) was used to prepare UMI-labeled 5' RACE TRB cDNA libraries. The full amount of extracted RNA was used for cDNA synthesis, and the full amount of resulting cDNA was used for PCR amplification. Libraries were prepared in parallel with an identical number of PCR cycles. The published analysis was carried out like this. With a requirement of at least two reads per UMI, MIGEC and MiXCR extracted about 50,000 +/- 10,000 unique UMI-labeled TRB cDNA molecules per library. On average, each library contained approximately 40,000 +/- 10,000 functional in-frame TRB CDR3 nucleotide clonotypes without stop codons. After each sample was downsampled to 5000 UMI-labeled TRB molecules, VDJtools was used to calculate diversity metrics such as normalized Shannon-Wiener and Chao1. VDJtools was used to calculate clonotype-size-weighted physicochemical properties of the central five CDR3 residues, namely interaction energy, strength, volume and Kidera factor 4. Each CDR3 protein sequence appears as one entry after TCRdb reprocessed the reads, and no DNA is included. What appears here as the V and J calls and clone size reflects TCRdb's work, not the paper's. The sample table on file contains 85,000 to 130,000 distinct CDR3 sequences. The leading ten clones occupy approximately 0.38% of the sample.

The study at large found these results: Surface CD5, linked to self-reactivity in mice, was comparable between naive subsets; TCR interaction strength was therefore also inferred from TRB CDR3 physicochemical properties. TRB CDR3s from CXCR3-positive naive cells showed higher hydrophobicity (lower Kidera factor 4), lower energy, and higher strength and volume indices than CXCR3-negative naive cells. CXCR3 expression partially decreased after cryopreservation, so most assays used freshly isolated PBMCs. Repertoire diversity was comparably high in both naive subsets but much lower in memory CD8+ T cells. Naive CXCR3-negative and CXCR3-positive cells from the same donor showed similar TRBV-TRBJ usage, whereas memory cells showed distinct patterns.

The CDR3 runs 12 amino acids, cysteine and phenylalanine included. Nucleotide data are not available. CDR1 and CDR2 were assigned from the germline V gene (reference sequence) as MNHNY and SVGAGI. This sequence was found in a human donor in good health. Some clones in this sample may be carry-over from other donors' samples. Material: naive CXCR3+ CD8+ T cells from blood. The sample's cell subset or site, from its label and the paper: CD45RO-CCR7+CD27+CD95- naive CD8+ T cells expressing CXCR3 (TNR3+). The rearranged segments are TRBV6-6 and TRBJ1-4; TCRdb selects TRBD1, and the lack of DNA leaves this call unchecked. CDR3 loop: CASSPSLEKLFF.